The 2 T cell receptor beta chains given below trace back to one sample, sequenced in a study of blood T cell repertoires in COVID-19. Data came from immunoSEQ multiplex PCR; TCRdb stores just in-frame clones and leaves some out. The sample includes approximately 300,000 clones, roughly 90% of them seen just once. The sample consisted of peripheral blood. The receptor set was obtained from a man in his late teens or twenties with active or convalescent COVID-19.

The CDR3 nucleotides read TGTGCCAGTACACAAAACCGCAATCAGCCCCAGCATTTT. Encoded protein: CASTQNRNQPQHF. The V call is TRBV12-3 or TRBV12-4, the J call TRBJ1-5; D not certain. The CDR3 runs 13 residues. Deletions cut 9 bases from V and 2 bases from J, with 11 bases between.

V usage is TRBV4-1 and J usage is TRBJ1-5; D gene ambiguous. V lost 0 bases to trimming and J lost 2 bases, with 14 bases between them. This CDR3 contains 17 residues. Germline lookup yields CDR1 MGHRA and CDR2 YSYEKL. Here the CDR3 reads CASSQDLITEGNQPQHF. The CDR3 DNA sequence: TGCGCCAGCAGCCAAGATCTAATCACGGAGGGCAATCAGCCCCAGCATTTT.